Presented here are 28 T cell receptor beta chains from one specimen sequenced in a study of cytomegalovirus exposure and HLA in healthy donors (dated by TCRdb to 2016 to 2017). The library relied on the immunoSEQ multiplex PCR assay. For the multiplex PCR, a mixture combining 60 forward primers for TCR Vbeta segments and 13 reverse primers for TCR Jbeta segments was used. This immuneACCESS table, as held by TCRdb, lists in-frame sequences with V and J called but not all clones. Of the missing ones, under half trace to an unresolved V gene in checked studies; the others have no known cause. Counted in this sample were 150,000 to 180,000 clones; roughly 80% of them appeared once. Roughly 8% of the sample lies in the top ten. Material: PBMCs. The source of these receptors is a man aged 30 to 45 in good health and CMV-seropositive.

This clone has more than one count but fewer than ten. J is TRBJ2-1 and V is TRBV7-9, with D possibly matching TRBD1 (5 bases). From germline, CDR1 is SEHNR and CDR2 FQNEAQ (reference sequence). Trimming removed 5 bases at V and 1 base at J, with 12 bases between. The CDR3 extends over 15 amino acids. The CDR3 bases are TGTGCCAGCAGCCCAAGGCAGGGTTCCTACAATGAGCAGTTCTTC. Its translation: CASSPRQGSYNEQFF.

The DNA of the CDR3 is TGTGCCAGCAGCTTAAACTCGGGGGAGACCCAGTACTTC. This sequence encodes CASSLNSGETQYF. The V and J genes are TRBV7-3 and TRBJ2-5; D may be TRBD2 (5 bases). The germline V gene has CDR1 SGHTA and CDR2 FQGTGA. Trimming pared 1 base from V and 5 bases from J, leaving 8 bases between. The CDR3 loop spans 13 amino acids. The entire variable domain, with the rest obtained from reference TRBV7-3 and TRBJ2-5, is as follows: GAGVSQTPSNKVTEKGKYVELRCDPISGHTALYWYRQSLGQGPEFLIYFQGTGAADDSGLPNDRFFAVRPEGSVSTLKIQRTERGDSAVYLCASSLNSGETQYFGPGTRLLVL.

The V gene is TRBV5-1, the J gene TRBJ2-1; 8 nucleotides line up with TRBD2. This CDR3 spans 15 amino acids. Looked up from germline, CDR1 is SGHRS and CDR2 is YFSETQ. The junction had 5 bases not matched to a gene; V was cut back by 4 bases and J by 2 bases. This CDR3 is CASSLTSGAYNEQFF. CDR3 DNA sequence: TGCGCCAGCAGCCTAACTAGCGGAGCCTACAATGAGCAGTTCTTC.

The chain is built from TRBV19 and TRBJ1-5; 7 nucleotides agree with TRBD1. CDR3 length: 16 amino acids. V gave up 4 bases and J gave up 2 bases; unmatched junction bases: 8. Germline V gives CDR1 LNHDA, CDR2 SQIVND (reference sequence). In DNA, the CDR3 is TGTGCCAGTAGTAAGGGGGCAGGGGTTGGCAATCAGCCCCAGCATTTT. This gives the protein CASSKGAGVGNQPQHF. Full variable domain (rest looked up from reference TRBV19 and TRBJ1-5): DGGITQSPKYLFRKEGQNVTLSCEQNLNHDAMYWYRQDPGQGLRLIYYSQIVNDFQKGDIAEGYSVSREKKESFPLTVTSAQKNPTAFYLCASSKGAGVGNQPQHFGDGTRLSIL.

This clone was counted a few times. V and J are TRBV6-5 and TRBJ1-1, with D perhaps TRBD1 (6 bases). Germline CDR1 MNHEY, CDR2 SVGAGI. This CDR3 contains 14 residues. V was clipped by 6 bases and J by 5 bases, with 16 bases between them. The DNA for the CDR3 is TGTGCCAGCAGCCCCACAGGGCTCGGGACTGAAGCTTTCTTT. Protein: CASSPTGLGTEAFF.

The chain has TRBV15 and TRBJ1-2; D possibly corresponds to TRBD1 (5 bases). CDR3 length equals 14 residues. Trimming removed 8 bases at V and 1 base at J, with 14 bases between. The V gene's germline CDR1 is LNHNV and CDR2 YYDKDF (reference sequence). The CDR3 is CATATGLLNYGYTF. The CDR3 nucleotides read TGTGCCACCGCAACAGGCCTTCTTAACTATGGCTACACCTTC.

The chain joins TRBV5-1 to TRBJ1-2; D is perhaps TRBD1 (5 bases). The CDR3 consists of 13 residues. Trimming left V 1 base short and J 3 bases short, with 7 bases between. Germline V gene sequence: CDR1 SGHRS, CDR2 YFSETQ. In DNA form, the CDR3 reads TGCGCCAGCAGCTTGTCACAGGACTATGGCTACACCTTC. Residues: CASSLSQDYGYTF.

V and J are TRBV19 and TRBJ1-6; perhaps TRBD1 as D (5 bases). Trimming pared 0 bases from V and 6 bases from J, leaving 9 bases between. Germline V CDR1 and CDR2: LNHDA, SQIVND (reference sequence). CDR3 size: 15 residues. CDR3 sequence reads: CASSIEGRTNSPLHF. The CDR3 coding sequence is TGTGCCAGTAGTATAGAGGGGCGGACTAATTCACCCCTCCACTTT.

V is TRBV5-6 and J is TRBJ2-5; TRBD2 aligns across 15 bases. The CDR3 covers 19 residues. Germline values: CDR1 SGHDT, CDR2 YYEEEE. V was pared by 3 bases and J by 0 bases, with 9 bases of the junction left unmatched. As DNA, the CDR3 is TGTGCCAGCAGCTCCCTGGGACTAGCGGGGGGCCAGTACCAAGAGACCCAGTACTTC. This codes for CASSSLGLAGGQYQETQYF.

The gene calls are TRBV4-1 and TRBJ2-2, with 9 positions matching TRBD2. CDR3 length equals 16 residues. V gave up 3 bases and J gave up 4 bases; unmatched junction bases: 6. Germline CDR1 MGHRA, CDR2 YSYEKL. CDR3 bases: TGCGCCAGCAGCCAGGGCAAAGCGGGAGGCACCGGGGAGCTGTTTTTT. This codes for CASSQGKAGGTGELFF.

V gene TRBV6-5 combines with J gene TRBJ2-1; 8 bases match TRBD2. Trimming took 7 bases from V and 0 from J; bases not matched to a gene: 5. CDR1 and CDR2 from the germline V gene are MNHEY and SVGAGI. The length of the CDR3 is 15 residues. Written as DNA, the CDR3 is TGTGCCAGCACCCGGACTAGCAGCTCCTACAATGAGCAGTTCTTC. Translated, it gives CASTRTSSSYNEQFF.

The sample holds a few counts of this clone. The chain carries TRBV28 and TRBJ1-3, with 11 bases fitting TRBD1. Germline CDR1 reads MDHEN; CDR2 reads SYDVKM. This CDR3 has 16 amino acids. V lost 6 bases and J lost 3; bases outside the gene matches: 7. CDR3 nucleotide sequence: TGTGCCAGCAGACGAGATGGGACAGGGGGTGGAAACACCATATATTTT. As protein: CASRRDGTGGGNTIYF.

The chain carries TRBV4-3 and TRBJ2-7, with TRBD1 identical over 7 bases. Germline CDR1 and CDR2: LGHNA and YSLEER. The length of the CDR3 is 15 residues. V was pared by 3 bases and J by 0 bases, with 5 bases of the junction left unmatched. The DNA for the CDR3 is TGCGCCAGCAGCCAGGGAAACAGGGGCTCCTACGAGCAGTACTTC. This codes for CASSQGNRGSYEQYF.

About this clone itself: Relative to the germline gene, one junction end is altered; a read error may explain this. The chain joins TRBV7-9 to TRBJ1-1; D unclear. Germline CDR1 and CDR2: SEHNR and FQNEAQ (reference sequence). CDR3 length equals 12 residues. The CDR3 loop reads CSSSPVRRVAFF. The DNA of the CDR3 is TGTTCCAGCAGCCCTGTAAGGAGGGTCGCTTTCTTT.

J is TRBJ1-2 and V is TRBV10-3; TRBD1 might be the D (5 bases). Trimming removed 3 bases from V and 4 bases from J, with 12 bases in between. CDR1 and CDR2 (germline): ENHRY, SYGVKD. CDR3 length: 14 amino acids. CDR3 region: CAISEPRTPYGYTF. CDR3 coding DNA: TGTGCCATCAGTGAACCCAGGACACCCTATGGCTACACCTTC.

Comment on this clone: At the DNA level, this CDR3 is encoded by other sequences in the same sample as well. The CDR3, as DNA: TGTGCCAGCAGGGGGCAGGTCAATCAGCCCCAGCATTTT. Protein: CASRGQVNQPQHF. The rearrangement joins TRBV6-1 to TRBJ1-5; tentative D call: TRBD1 (5 bases). This CDR3 is built from 13 residues. Germline assignment: CDR1 MNHNS and CDR2 SASEGT. V was pared by 6 bases and J by 3 bases, with 9 bases between.

Concerning this clone itself: The sample holds other DNA sequences that translate to the same CDR3. The V and J genes are TRBV6-1 and TRBJ1-1, with D perhaps TRBD1 (5 bases). Per germline, CDR1 MNHNS and CDR2 SASEGT. V was pared by 5 bases and J by 1 base, with 8 bases between. This CDR3 comprises 13 residues. CDR3 protein: CASSRTGNTEAFF. In DNA form, the CDR3 reads TGTGCCAGCAGTCGTACAGGGAACACTGAAGCTTTCTTT.

The chain links TRBV2 to TRBJ1-4, with TRBD1 matching over 9 bases. V lost 6 bases to trimming and J lost 5 bases; unmatched junction nucleotides: 7. This CDR3 has 15 residues. Germline V gene lookup returns CDR1 SNHLY and CDR2 FYNNEI. In nucleotides, the CDR3 is TGTGCCAGCAGAGCAACCGGGACAGGGAATGAAAAACTGTTTTTT. Amino acids: CASRATGTGNEKLFF.

This clone came up a few times. The sample holds other DNA sequences that translate to the same CDR3. CDR3 DNA: TGTGCCAGCAGTCCCGGGACAGGCAACTATGGCTACACCTTC. Protein sequence: CASSPGTGNYGYTF. The rearrangement uses TRBV27 and TRBJ1-2, with 8 bases matching TRBD1. The CDR3 has 14 amino acids. Germline CDR1 reads MNHEY; CDR2 reads SMNVEV (reference sequence). V lost 5 bases and J lost 2; bases outside the gene matches: 4.

V gene TRBV29-1 combines with J gene TRBJ2-5, with a possible D match to TRBD1 (5 bases). This CDR3 is built from 13 residues. Germline V lookup: CDR1 SQVTM, CDR2 ANQGSEA. Between the trimmed V and J ends, which lost 5 bases and 2 bases, there was a span of 12 bases. The CDR3 region has the DNA TGCAGCGTTCTGACAGACGGACAAGAGACCCAGTACTTC. It codes for CSVLTDGQETQYF.

This chain links TRBV28 with TRBJ2-1; D uncertain. The CDR3 runs 12 residues. V lost 1 base and J lost 7, with 5 bases in between. The germline CDR1 and CDR2 sequences are MDHEN and SYDVKM. This CDR3 reads CASSLSQNEQFF. The CDR3 DNA sequence: TGTGCCAGCAGTTTATCCCAGAATGAGCAGTTCTTC.

This clone showed up just a few times. The V gene is TRBV7-9, the J gene TRBJ2-1, with a weak D call TRBD2 (6 bases). The CDR3 runs to 12 residues. Trimming took off 3 bases at V and 10 bases at J, with 10 bases between the two ends. Germline values: CDR1 SEHNR, CDR2 FQNEAQ (reference sequence). The CDR3 reads CASSLGGLEQFF. CDR3 DNA sequence: TGTGCCAGCAGCTTGGGGGGTCTAGAGCAGTTCTTC.

The genes are TRBV2 and TRBJ2-7; 13 bases map to TRBD2. Germline V lookup: CDR1 SNHLY, CDR2 FYNNEI. CDR3 length: 15 residues. V lost 5 bases to trimming and J lost 5 bases; unmatched junction nucleotides: 6. CDR3 nucleotide sequence: TGTGCCAGCAGTCTCGGGACTAGCGGGACCCACGAGCAGTACTTC. It specifies CASSLGTSGTHEQYF. Combining the CDR3 with reference TRBV2 and TRBJ2-7 gives the whole variable domain EPEVTQTPSHQVTQMGQEVILRCVPISNHLYFYWYRQILGQKVEFLVSFYNNEISEKSEIFDDQFSVERPDGSNFTLKIRSTKLEDSAMYFCASSLGTSGTHEQYFGPGTRLTVT.

This clone has a single count. V is TRBV2 and J is TRBJ1-1; possibly TRBD1 for D (6 bases). The V end lost 1 base, the J end lost 6 bases, and 9 bases lay between the germline ends. In germline, CDR1 is SNHLY, CDR2 FYNNEI. The CDR3 runs to 13 residues. The CDR3 is CASSEGGHSEAFF. As DNA, the CDR3 is TGTGCCAGCAGTGAAGGGGGGCACTCTGAAGCTTTCTTT. The full variable domain, its missing parts supplied by reference TRBV2 and TRBJ1-1, is EPEVTQTPSHQVTQMGQEVILRCVPISNHLYFYWYRQILGQKVEFLVSFYNNEISEKSEIFDDQFSVERPDGSNFTLKIRSTKLEDSAMYFCASSEGGHSEAFFGQGTRLTVV.

The chain is built from TRBV11-1 and TRBJ1-2; no definite D call. Per the germline V gene, CDR1 is SGHAT and CDR2 is FQDESV (reference sequence). CDR3 size: 13 residues. Trimming stripped 2 bases from V and 4 bases from J, with 8 bases between. The CDR3 DNA sequence: TGTGCCAGCAGCTTAAATCCGGGCTATGGCTACACCTTC. Its protein product is CASSLNPGYGYTF.

The chain is built from TRBV21-1 and TRBJ2-7; TRBD1 reflects the table's D call only, with no check against the DNA. TRBV21-1 is a pseudogene locus. This CDR3 has 12 residues. The chain's CDR3 is CASSTTEYEQYF. The CDR3 coding sequence is TGTGCCAGCAGCACGACAGAGTACGAGCAGTACTTC.

Only a few counts were recorded for this clone. The V and J genes are TRBV7-3 and TRBJ2-3; 8 nucleotides align to TRBD1. The germline CDR1 and CDR2 sequences are SGHTA and FQGTGA. V was clipped by 0 bases and J by 5 bases; unmatched bases: 4. The CDR3 runs 15 residues. The CDR3 reads CASSLTGDRKDTQYF. The CDR3 DNA reads TGTGCCAGCAGCTTAACTGGGGACAGGAAAGATACGCAGTATTTT. The full variable domain, in which reference TRBV7-3 and TRBJ2-3 provide the parts outside the CDR3, is GAGVSQTPSNKVTEKGKYVELRCDPISGHTALYWYRQSLGQGPEFLIYFQGTGAADDSGLPNDRFFAVRPEGSVSTLKIQRTERGDSAVYLCASSLTGDRKDTQYFGPGTRLTVL.

In its sample, this clone was seen once. V and J are TRBV9 and TRBJ2-2; tentative D call: TRBD1 (5 bases). The CDR3 sequence is 17 residues long. V was clipped by 4 bases and J by 4 bases, with 20 bases between them. Germline V gene data show CDR1 as SGDLS and CDR2 as YYNGEE. The CDR3 spells CASSPPGQGPLTGELFF. The CDR3 coding sequence is TGTGCCAGCAGCCCCCCCGGGCAGGGCCCGCTCACCGGGGAGCTGTTTTTT.